Here is one T cell receptor (beta chain) with its context. This sample stems from a study of CD8+ T cells in alopecia areata. RNA, once extracted, was reverse transcribed into cDNA for use as the sequencing template. The assay was immunoSEQ multiplex PCR, and TCRdb's table has in-frame clones only and misses some. The repertoire consists of about 110,000 clones, with roughly 64% occurring once and the leading ten covering around 20%. The CDR3 is 16 amino acids. V lost 6 bases and J lost 0, with 17 bases in between. The germline V gene encodes CDR1 SGHTA and CDR2 FQGNSA. T lymphocytes (CD4+ and CD8+) were sorted from PBMCs.

The origin of this receptor is a human donor in good health. The specimen sequenced was CD8+ T cells sorted from blood. The V and J genes are TRBV7-2 and TRBJ1-1; D is unclear. The CDR3 coding sequence is TGTGCCAGCAGACGTAAGGGAATCAACATGAACACTGAAGCTTTCTTT. Translating gives CASRRKGINMNTEAFF.